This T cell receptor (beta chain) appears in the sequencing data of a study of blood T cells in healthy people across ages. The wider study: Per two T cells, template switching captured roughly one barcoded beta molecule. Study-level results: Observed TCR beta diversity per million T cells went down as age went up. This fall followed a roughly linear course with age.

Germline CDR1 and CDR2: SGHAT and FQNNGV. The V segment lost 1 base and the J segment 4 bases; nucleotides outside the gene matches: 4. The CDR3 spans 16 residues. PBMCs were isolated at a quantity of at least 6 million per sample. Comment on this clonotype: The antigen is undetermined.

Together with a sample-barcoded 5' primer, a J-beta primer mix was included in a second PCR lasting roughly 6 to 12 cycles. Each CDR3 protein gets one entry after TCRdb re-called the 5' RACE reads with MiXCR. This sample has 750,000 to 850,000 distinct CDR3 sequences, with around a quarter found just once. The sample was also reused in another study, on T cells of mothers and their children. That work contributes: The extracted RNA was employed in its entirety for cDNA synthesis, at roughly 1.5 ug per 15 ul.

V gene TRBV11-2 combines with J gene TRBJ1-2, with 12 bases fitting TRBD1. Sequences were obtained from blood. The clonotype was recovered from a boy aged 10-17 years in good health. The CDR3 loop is CASSLGGTGGLYGYTF. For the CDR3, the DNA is TGTGCCAGCAGCTTAGGAGGGACAGGGGGCCTCTATGGCTACACCTTC.